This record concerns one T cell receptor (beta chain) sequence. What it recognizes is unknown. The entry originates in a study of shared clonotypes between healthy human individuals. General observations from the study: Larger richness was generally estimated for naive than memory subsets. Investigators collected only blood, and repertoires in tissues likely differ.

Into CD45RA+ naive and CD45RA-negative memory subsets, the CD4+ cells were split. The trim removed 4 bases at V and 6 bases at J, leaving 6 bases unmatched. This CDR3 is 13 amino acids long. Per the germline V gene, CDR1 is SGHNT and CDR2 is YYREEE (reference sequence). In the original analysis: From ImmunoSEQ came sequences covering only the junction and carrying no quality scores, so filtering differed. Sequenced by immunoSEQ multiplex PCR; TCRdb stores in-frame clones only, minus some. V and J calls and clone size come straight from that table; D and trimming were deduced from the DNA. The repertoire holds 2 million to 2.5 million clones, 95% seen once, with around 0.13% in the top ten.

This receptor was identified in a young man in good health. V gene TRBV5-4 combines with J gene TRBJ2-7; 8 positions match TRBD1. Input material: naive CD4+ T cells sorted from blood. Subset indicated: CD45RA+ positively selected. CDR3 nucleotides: TGTGCCAGCAGCCCAACAGGGGGTATCGAGCAGTACTTC. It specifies CASSPTGGIEQYF.